This T cell receptor (beta chain) was sequenced during a study of T cells in Graves' hyperthyroidism and ophthalmopathy. Uncontrolled infection, other autoimmune disease, pregnancy and lactation each barred patients from inclusion. CDR1 and CDR2 from the germline V gene are MDHEN and SYDVKM. The CDR3 runs 17 residues. The V and J ends lost 1 base and 10 bases, in that order; junction bases with no gene match: 13. On this clonotype: Antigen specificity is unknown.

Findings and caveats of the study: Most thyroid clonotypes expanded above 0.001 were also detected in blood.

Researchers took RNA transcripts and amplified the TCR beta CDR3 regions from them. First-round RT-PCR targeting the TCR CDR3 was performed with the HTBI primer set. MiXCR was run by TCRdb on the multiplex PCR reads, yielding one entry per CDR3 protein. The repertoire includes 600,000 to 650,000 distinct CDR3 sequences, under 25% of them detected once, and 34% sits in the top ten. The chain couples TRBV28 to TRBJ2-1, with 10 bases lining up with TRBD2. The receptor was derived from a man between 25 and 39 years old with Graves' ophthalmopathy. Sequencing input: blood. As DNA, the CDR3 is TGTGCCAGCAGTTTATCAGCGGGGGGGCGGGAGATTGGGGAGCAGTTCTTC. It is translated as CASSLSAGGREIGEQFF.